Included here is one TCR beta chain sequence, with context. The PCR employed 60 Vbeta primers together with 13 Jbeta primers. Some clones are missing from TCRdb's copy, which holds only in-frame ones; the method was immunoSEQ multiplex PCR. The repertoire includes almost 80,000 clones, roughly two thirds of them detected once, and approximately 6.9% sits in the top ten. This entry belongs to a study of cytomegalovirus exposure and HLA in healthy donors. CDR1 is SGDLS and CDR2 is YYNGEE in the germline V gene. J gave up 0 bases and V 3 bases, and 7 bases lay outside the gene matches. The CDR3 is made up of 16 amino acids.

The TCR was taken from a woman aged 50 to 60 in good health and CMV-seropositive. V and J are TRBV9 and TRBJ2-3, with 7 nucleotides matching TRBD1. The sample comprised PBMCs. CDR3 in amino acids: CASSASSGQSTDTQYF. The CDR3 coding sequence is TGTGCCAGCAGCGCAAGTTCGGGACAGAGCACAGATACGCAGTATTTT.